This T cell receptor (beta chain) stems from a study of blood T cell repertoires in COVID-19. About the research overall: The United States, Italy and Spain provided the acute and convalescent COVID-19 samples.

Germline lookup yields CDR1 KGHDR and CDR2 SFDVKD. V was cut by 4 bases and J by 10 bases, with 15 bases left in between. The length of the CDR3 is 13 residues. TCRdb's table, derived via immunoSEQ multiplex PCR, lists solely in-frame clones and lacks some. The table records 150,000 to 200,000 clones, about three quarters of them present only once. V is TRBV24-1 and J is TRBJ1-1; D is perhaps TRBD1 (6 bases). This receptor was identified in a woman aged 70-85 years with acute or convalescent COVID-19. Specimen: peripheral blood. The CDR3 nucleotides are TGTGCCACCAGTGACTCGAACAGGGAGGGAGCTTTCTTT. Residues: CATSDSNREGAFF.